The clone carrying this T cell receptor beta chain was observed a single time. These data originate in a study of blood T cell repertoires in COVID-19. Study-level background: Samples representing acute and convalescent COVID-19 were sourced from the United States, Italy and Spain. The analysed material was cDNA or gDNA that came from T cells, B-cell-depleted T cells, or PBMCs.

The germline V and J ends were trimmed by 1 base and 3 bases, with 12 bases remaining between them. The CDR3 sequence is 14 residues long. Germline V lookup: CDR1 SQVTM, CDR2 ANQGSEA. Under the authors' procedure: Researchers report that nucleated cell counts were estimated from reference gene primer amplification. Libraries were prepared by immunoSEQ multiplex PCR; TCRdb keeps only in-frame clonotypes and omits some of them. V and J calls and clone size come straight from that table; D and trimming were deduced from the DNA. The sample carries just over 95,000 clones, about 81% recorded once. The sample taken for sequencing was peripheral blood. V is TRBV29-1 and J is TRBJ1-1; tentatively, D is TRBD1 (5 bases). This TCR came from a man between 60 and 75 years old with acute or convalescent COVID-19. CDR3: CSVEVQGTDTEAFF. For the CDR3, the DNA is TGCAGCGTTGAAGTTCAGGGCACTGACACTGAAGCTTTCTTT.